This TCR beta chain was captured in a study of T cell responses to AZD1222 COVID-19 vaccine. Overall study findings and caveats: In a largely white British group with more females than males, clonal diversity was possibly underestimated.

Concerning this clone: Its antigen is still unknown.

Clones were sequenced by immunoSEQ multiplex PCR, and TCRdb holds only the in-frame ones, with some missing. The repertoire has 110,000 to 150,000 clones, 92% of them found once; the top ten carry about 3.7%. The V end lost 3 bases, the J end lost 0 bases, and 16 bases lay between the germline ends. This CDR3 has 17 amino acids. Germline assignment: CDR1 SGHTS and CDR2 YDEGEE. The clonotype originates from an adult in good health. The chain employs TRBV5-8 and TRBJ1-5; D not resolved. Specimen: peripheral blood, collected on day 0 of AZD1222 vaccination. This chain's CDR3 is CASSSTMRTYSNQPQHF. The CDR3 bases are TGTGCCAGCAGCTCGACCATGCGGACTTATAGCAATCAGCCCCAGCATTTT.